The following is a TCR beta chain sequence with its context. Sequenced by immunoSEQ multiplex PCR; TCRdb stores in-frame clones only, minus some. Among over 75,000 clones listed, around 85% were seen once. This sample was included in a study of PD-1 blockade in mismatch repair-deficient tumors. Germline V lookup: CDR1 SGHRS, CDR2 YFSETQ. There are 14 residues in the CDR3. V lost 0 bases to trimming and J lost 8 bases, with 12 bases between them. The sequence was collected from an adult with mismatch repair-deficient cancer. The chain carries TRBV5-1 and TRBJ2-1; weak D call: TRBD2 (6 bases). The sample in question was peripheral blood, obtained 12 weeks after starting pembrolizumab. CDR3 residues: CASSLGPGLYEQFF. Written as DNA, the CDR3 is TGCGCCAGCAGCTTGGGGCCGGGACTCTATGAGCAGTTCTTC.